This T cell receptor (beta chain) originates from a study of cytotoxic CD8 clonotypes in ibrutinib-treated CLL. Whole-study results and caveats: Clonality (at baseline) was higher than in age-matched healthy donors and tracked circulating CD8+ T-cell counts.

Note on this clone: Its antigen is unidentified.

Germline CDR1 is SQVTM and CDR2 is ANQGSEA. The CDR3 has 8 residues. Trimming removed 7 bases from V and 8 bases from J, with 3 bases in between. Clones were read by immunoSEQ multiplex PCR, and TCRdb kept only the in-frame ones, dropping some. Of about 160,000 clones in the sample, 81% were seen once. This receptor was taken from a human donor with chronic lymphocytic leukemia. J is TRBJ1-3 and V is TRBV29-1; no clear D gene. The material was PBMCs, obtained after 12 months of ibrutinib treatment. CDR3 loop: CSADTIYF. CDR3 coding DNA: TGCAGCGCCGACACCATATATTTT.